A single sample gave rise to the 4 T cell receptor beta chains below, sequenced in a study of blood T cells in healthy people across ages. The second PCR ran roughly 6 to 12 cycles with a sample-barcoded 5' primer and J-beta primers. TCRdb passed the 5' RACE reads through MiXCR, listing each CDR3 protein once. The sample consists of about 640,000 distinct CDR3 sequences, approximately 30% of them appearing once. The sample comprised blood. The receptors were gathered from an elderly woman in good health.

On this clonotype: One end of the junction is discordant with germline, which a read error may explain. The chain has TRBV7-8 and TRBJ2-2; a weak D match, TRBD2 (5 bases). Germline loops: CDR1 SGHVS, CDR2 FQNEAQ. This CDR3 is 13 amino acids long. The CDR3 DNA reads TGTGCCAGCAGCTTAGGGTACACCGGGGAGCGGTTTTTT. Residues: CASSLGYTGERFF.

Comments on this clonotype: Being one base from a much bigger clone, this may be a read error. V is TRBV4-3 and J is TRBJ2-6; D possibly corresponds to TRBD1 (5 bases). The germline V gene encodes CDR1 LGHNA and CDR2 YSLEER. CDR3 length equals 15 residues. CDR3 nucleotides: TGCGCCAGCAGCCAAGAGGGCTCTGGGGCCAACGTCCGGACTTTC. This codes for CASSQEGSGANVRTF.

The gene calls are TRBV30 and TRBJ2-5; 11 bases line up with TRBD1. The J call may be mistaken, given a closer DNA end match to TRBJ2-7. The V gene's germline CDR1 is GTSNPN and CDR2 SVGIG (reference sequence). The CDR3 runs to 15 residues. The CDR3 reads CAWSSGGTGGNEQYF. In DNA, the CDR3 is TGTGCCTGGAGTTCCGGAGGGACAGGGGGGAACGAGCAGTACTTC.

The CDR3 sequence: CSPRWLTLQNEQFF. CDR3 in DNA: TGCAGCCCCCGTTGGCTTACCTTGCAGAATGAGCAGTTCTTC. The chain links TRBV29-1 to TRBJ2-1; D remains ambiguous. V was shortened by 8 bases and J by 7 bases, with 21 bases between the two germline ends. This CDR3 contains 14 residues. Germline CDR1 SQVTM, CDR2 ANQGSEA.